This is a list of T cell receptor beta chains from one sample in a study of blood T cell repertoires in COVID-19. The protocol was immunoSEQ multiplex PCR, while the TCRdb copy is restricted to in-frame clones and leaves out a portion. The table has approximately 260,000 clones, 85% to 90% seen once. Sample: peripheral blood. All receptors derive from a woman aged 35 to 49 with acute or convalescent COVID-19. The CDR3 runs from the conserved cysteine through the conserved F or W. D genes are given only for firm matches. Part of the rows lack a size; the others show once, few, many or a class for expanded clones.

D gene	CDR3 length	clone size	J gene	V gene	CDR3 DNA	CDR3 protein
TRBD1	14	-	TRBJ2-2	TRBV2	TGTGCCAGCAGGGGACAGGGGAACACCGGGGAGCTGTTTTTT	CASRGQGNTGELFF
TRBD2	19	-	TRBJ2-3	TRBV10-3	TGTGCCATCAGTGACCTCGGGACTAGCGGGACCCTCGGGACAGATACGCAGTATTTT	CAISDLGTSGTLGTDTQYF
-	15	-	TRBJ1-1	TRBV5-1	TGCGCCAGCAGCTTGGATCCGGGTATGAACACTGAAGCTTTCTTT	CASSLDPGMNTEAFF
-	16	-	TRBJ1-3	TRBV7-2	TGTGCCAGCAGCTTAGCGGGGACACTAATGGGAAACACCATATATTTT	CASSLAGTLMGNTIYF
-	13	once	TRBJ1-2	TRBV6-4	TGTGCCAGCAGCCCCGGAGCTAACTATGGCTACACCTTC	CASSPGANYGYTF
TRBD1	18	-	TRBJ1-4	TRBV30	TGTGCCTGGAGTCAAGGTCCCGGGTTACAGGGGGGTAATGAAAAACTGTTTTTT	CAWSQGPGLQGGNEKLFF
TRBD1	15	-	TRBJ1-2	TRBV18	TGTGCCAGCTCGCCTGAGACAGGGGGCAACTATGGCTACACCTTC	CASSPETGGNYGYTF
-	15	-	TRBJ2-5	TRBV7-9	TGTGCCAGCAGCTTAATGGACATTGGACAAGAGACCCAGTACTTC	CASSLMDIGQETQYF
TRBD2	15	-	TRBJ2-1	TRBV5-1	TGCGCCAGCACGAACCGGGGGGGCGACTACGATGAGCAGTTCTTC	CASTNRGGDYDEQFF
TRBD1	16	-	TRBJ1-2	TRBV5-6	TGTGCCAGCAGCTTGGATACCGGGACAGGCAGCTATGGCTACACCTTC	CASSLDTGTGSYGYTF
-	13	few	TRBJ1-2	TRBV2	TGTGCCAGCTGGGGCACAAGAAACTATGGCTACACCTTC	CASWGTRNYGYTF
-	14	-	TRBJ1-1	TRBV7-2	TGTGCCAGCAGCTTTATCGGAGGGAACACTGAAGCTTTCTTT	CASSFIGGNTEAFF
TRBD1	17	-	TRBJ1-2	TRBV3-1/TRBV3-2	TGTGCCAGCAGCCAAGATTCAGCAGGGGGAGCCATCTATGGCTACACCTTC	CASSQDSAGGAIYGYTF
-	11	-	TRBJ2-4	TRBV20-1	TGCAGTGCCCCTGGATGGGGCCTTCAGTACTTC	CSAPGWGLQYF
TRBD1	13	-	TRBJ1-5	TRBV6-5	TGTGCCAGCAGTCGGGACAGGGCTCAGCCCCAGCATTTT	CASSRDRAQPQHF
-	17	-	TRBJ1-6	TRBV7-2	TGTGCCAGCAGCTTAAAAGCAGCGGTCAGGGGAAATTCACCCCTCCACTTT	CASSLKAAVRGNSPLHF
TRBD1	16	-	TRBJ2-1	TRBV2	TGTGCCAGCAGTGAAGCTACAGGGGGCGCGTACAATGAGCAGTTCTTC	CASSEATGGAYNEQFF
-	14	-	TRBJ1-6	TRBV24-1	TGTGCCACCCGGCGGGGCTCCTATAATTCACCCCTCCACTTT	CATRRGSYNSPLHF
TRBD2	14	-	TRBJ2-5	TRBV19	TGTGCCAGCCGTAGCGGGGGGGTCCAAGAGACCCAGTACTTC	CASRSGGVQETQYF
TRBD1	13	-	TRBJ1-2	TRBV11-1	TGTGCCAGCAGCCGGACAGGAAACTATGGCTACACCTTC	CASSRTGNYGYTF
TRBD2	16	-	TRBJ2-5	TRBV7-9	TGTGCCAGCAGCTTTTCTAGCGGGGGAACGGGAGAGACCCAGTACTTC	CASSFSSGGTGETQYF
-	14	few	TRBJ1-5	TRBV2	TGTGCCAGCAGGCAACAGGGCCAGGCCATGGCCCAGCATTTT	CASRQQGQAMAQHF
-	17	-	TRBJ1-5	TRBV30	TGTGCCTGGCGTTCCAAAGTGGGACAAAATAGCAATCAGCCCCAGCATTTT	CAWRSKVGQNSNQPQHF
TRBD2	15	-	TRBJ2-5	TRBV4-2	TGTGCCAGCGCGAGGGAGCGGGGGGACGTAGAGACCCAGTACTTC	CASARERGDVETQYF
TRBD1	16	-	TRBJ1-4	TRBV25-1	TGTGCCAGCAGTGATTTTGGTACAGGGGAAGCCGAAAAACTGTTTTTT	CASSDFGTGEAEKLFF
TRBD1	15	-	TRBJ1-2	TRBV27	TGTGCCAGCAGCCCGGGGACAGTTTCGTCCTATGGCTACACCTTC	CASSPGTVSSYGYTF
TRBD1	15	few	TRBJ1-2	TRBV12-5	TGTGCTAGTGGTCCGACCCAGGACAGGGACTATGGCTACACCTTC	CASGPTQDRDYGYTF
-	13	once	TRBJ1-1	TRBV7-3	TGTGCCAGCAGCTTTGGACAACACACTGAAGCTTTCTTT	CASSFGQHTEAFF
-	15	-	TRBJ2-2	TRBV7-6	TGTGCCAGCAGCACTACTACCTCGAACACCGGGGAGCTGTTTTTT	CASSTTTSNTGELFF
-	16	-	TRBJ1-2	TRBV5-1	TGCGCCAGCAGCTACGGAATCTCAGGGGCCGGCTATGGCTACACCTTC	CASSYGISGAGYGYTF
TRBD1	15	-	TRBJ2-1	TRBV12-5	TGTGCTAGTGGTTTGTCCCAGGGGGTCCTCAGTGAGCAGTTCTTC	CASGLSQGVLSEQFF
TRBD1	17	-	TRBJ2-2	TRBV24-1	TGTGCCACCAGTGAATTGGACAGGGCTGTGAACACCGGGGAGCTGTTTTTT	CATSELDRAVNTGELFF
-	12	-	TRBJ2-5	TRBV18	TGTGCCAGCTCACCGGGCGGGGAGACCCAGTACTTC	CASSPGGETQYF
TRBD1	14	-	TRBJ1-2	TRBV4-2	TGTGCCAGCAGCCAAGATGGGGACAGTTCCGGCTACACCTTC	CASSQDGDSSGYTF
-	11	-	TRBJ1-2	TRBV29-1	TGCAGCGTGATGACTGCCGGTGGCTACACCTTC	CSVMTAGGYTF